This T cell receptor beta chain was documented in a study of T cell changes during pregnancy in multiple sclerosis. The CDR3 runs 14 residues. J was trimmed by 8 bases and V by 7 bases; bases with no gene match: 10. Germline assignment: CDR1 SNHLY and CDR2 FYNNEI. Clones were sequenced by immunoSEQ multiplex PCR, and TCRdb holds only the in-frame ones, with some missing. In the table there are approximately 120,000 clones, about 95% of which are singletons. This TCR was recovered from a female donor with multiple sclerosis, enrolled in a pregnancy study. The sequenced sample was peripheral blood, obtained after pregnancy. V and J are TRBV2 and TRBJ2-2; TRBD1 aligns across 7 bases. The CDR3: CASMTGHVEGELFF. The CDR3 DNA reads as TGTGCCAGCATGACAGGGCACGTCGAGGGGGAGCTGTTTTTT.